This TCR beta chain was obtained from a study of spatial heterogeneity in lung cancer. About the research overall: Mean representation of each unique TCR and UMI combination in the raw reads exceeded nine occurrences.

TCRdb recomputed calls from the 5' RACE reads with MiXCR, one row per CDR3 protein. The sample consists of 10,000 to 15,000 distinct CDR3 sequences, roughly 3.9% of them appearing once. Study-level points and caveats: Among blood samples, ubiquitous expanded tumor TCRs appeared more at resection than at follow-up.

Time point reported: sample taken at primary tumor resection. No cell sorting; template was whole RNA from tumor, lung tissue or PBMC. Untreated early-stage non-small cell lung cancer patients, 65 to 90 in total, were the donors. This clonotype has ten or more counts. Its antigen is unknown. This beta chain is an off-target read within a library intended for alpha chains, so its frequency means little. The CDR3 runs to 16 residues. V shed 4 bases and J shed 6 bases, with 21 bases lying between them. CDR1 is SGHAT, CDR2 FQNNGV, per germline. The input for sequencing was PBMCs, taken at surgery. This receptor was taken from a male donor with early-stage non-small cell lung cancer. This rearrangement joins TRBV11-2 to TRBJ1-2, with D possibly matching TRBD1 (5 bases). The CDR3 sequence: CASSYTGGEAANGYTF. CDR3 coding DNA: TGTGCCAGCAGCTACACCGGAGGGGAGGCGGCGAATGGCTACACCTTC.